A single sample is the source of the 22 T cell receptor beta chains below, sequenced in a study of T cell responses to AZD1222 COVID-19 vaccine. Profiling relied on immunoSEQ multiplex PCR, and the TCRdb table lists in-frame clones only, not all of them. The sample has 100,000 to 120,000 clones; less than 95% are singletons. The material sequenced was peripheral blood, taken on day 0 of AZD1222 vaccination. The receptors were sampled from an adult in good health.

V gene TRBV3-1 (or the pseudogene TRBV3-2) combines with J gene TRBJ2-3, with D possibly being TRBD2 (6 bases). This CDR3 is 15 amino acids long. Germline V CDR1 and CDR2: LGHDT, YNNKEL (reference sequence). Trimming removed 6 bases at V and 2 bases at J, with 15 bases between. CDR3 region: CASSLSAGHTDTQYF. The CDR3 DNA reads TGTGCCAGCAGTCTCTCGGCGGGGCACACAGATACGCAGTATTTT.

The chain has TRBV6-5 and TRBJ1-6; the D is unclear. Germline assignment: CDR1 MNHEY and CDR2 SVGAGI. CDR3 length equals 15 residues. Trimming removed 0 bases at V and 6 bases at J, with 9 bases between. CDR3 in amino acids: CASSYSTRVNSPLHF. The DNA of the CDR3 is TGTGCCAGCAGTTACTCGACGAGGGTTAATTCACCCCTCCACTTT.

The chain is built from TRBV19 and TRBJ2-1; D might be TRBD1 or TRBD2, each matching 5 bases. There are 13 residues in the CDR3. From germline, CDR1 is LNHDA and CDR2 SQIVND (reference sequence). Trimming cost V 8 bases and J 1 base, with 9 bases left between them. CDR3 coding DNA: TGTGCCAGTGGGACGGATTCCTACAATGAGCAGTTCTTC. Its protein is CASGTDSYNEQFF.

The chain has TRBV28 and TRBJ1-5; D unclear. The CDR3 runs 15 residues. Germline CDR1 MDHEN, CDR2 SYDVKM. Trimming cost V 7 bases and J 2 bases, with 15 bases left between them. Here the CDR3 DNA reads TGTGCCAGCACCGCAGGAGGGCTAGGCAATCAGCCCCAGCATTTT. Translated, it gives CASTAGGLGNQPQHF.

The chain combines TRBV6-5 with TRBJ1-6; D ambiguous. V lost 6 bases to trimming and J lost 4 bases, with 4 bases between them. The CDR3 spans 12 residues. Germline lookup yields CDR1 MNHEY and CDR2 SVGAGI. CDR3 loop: CASSRYNSPLHF. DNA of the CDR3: TGTGCCAGCAGCCGTTATAATTCACCCCTCCACTTT.

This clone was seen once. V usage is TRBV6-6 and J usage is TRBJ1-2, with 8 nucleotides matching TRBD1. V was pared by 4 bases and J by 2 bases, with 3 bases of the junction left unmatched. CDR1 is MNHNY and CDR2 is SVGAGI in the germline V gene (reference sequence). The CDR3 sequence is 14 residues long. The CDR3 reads CASSLQGVNYGYTF. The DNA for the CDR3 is TGTGCCAGCAGTTTACAGGGGGTAAACTATGGCTACACCTTC.

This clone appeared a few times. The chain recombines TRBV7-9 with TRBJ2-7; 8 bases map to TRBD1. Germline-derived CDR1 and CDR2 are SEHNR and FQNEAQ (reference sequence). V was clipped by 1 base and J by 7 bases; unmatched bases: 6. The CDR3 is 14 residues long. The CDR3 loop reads CASSLERTGQEQYF. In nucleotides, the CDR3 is TGTGCCAGCAGCTTAGAACGGACAGGGCAGGAGCAGTACTTC. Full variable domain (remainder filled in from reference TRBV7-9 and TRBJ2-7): DTGVSQNPRHKITKRGQNVTFRCDPISEHNRLYWYRQTLGQGPEFLTYFQNEAQLEKSRLLSDRFSAERPKGSFSTLEIQRTEQGDSAMYLCASSLERTGQEQYFGPGTRLTVT.

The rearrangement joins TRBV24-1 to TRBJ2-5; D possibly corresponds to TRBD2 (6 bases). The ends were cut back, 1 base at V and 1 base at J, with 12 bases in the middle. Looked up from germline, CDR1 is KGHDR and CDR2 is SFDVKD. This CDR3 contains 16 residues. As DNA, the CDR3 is TGTGCCACCAGTGATTTCGGTAGCGGATTCCAAGAGACCCAGTACTTC. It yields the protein CATSDFGSGFQETQYF.

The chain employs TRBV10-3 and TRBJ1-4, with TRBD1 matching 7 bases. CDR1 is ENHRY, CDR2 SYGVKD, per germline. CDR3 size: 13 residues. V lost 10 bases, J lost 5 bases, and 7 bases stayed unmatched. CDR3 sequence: CASTGTENEKLFF. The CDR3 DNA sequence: TGTGCCAGCACCGGGACAGAGAATGAAAAACTGTTTTTT.

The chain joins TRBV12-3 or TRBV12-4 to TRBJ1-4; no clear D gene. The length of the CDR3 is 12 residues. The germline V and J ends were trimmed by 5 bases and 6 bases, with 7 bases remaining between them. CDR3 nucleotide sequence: TGTGCCAGCAGTCCGATAGATGAAAAACTGTTTTTT. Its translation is CASSPIDEKLFF.

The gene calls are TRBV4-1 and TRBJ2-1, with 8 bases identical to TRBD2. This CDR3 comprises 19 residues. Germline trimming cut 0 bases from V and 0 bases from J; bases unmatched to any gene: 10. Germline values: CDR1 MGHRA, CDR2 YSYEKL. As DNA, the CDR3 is TGCGCCAGCAGCCAAGATCCGGGGTTAGCGGGGAGCTCCTACAATGAGCAGTTCTTC. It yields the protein CASSQDPGLAGSSYNEQFF.

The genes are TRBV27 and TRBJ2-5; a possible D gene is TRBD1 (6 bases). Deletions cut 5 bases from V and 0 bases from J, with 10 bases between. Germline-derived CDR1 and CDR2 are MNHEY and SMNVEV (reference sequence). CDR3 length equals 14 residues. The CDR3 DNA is TGTGCCAGCAGTCCCCAGGGGTACCAAGAGACCCAGTACTTC. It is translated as CASSPQGYQETQYF.

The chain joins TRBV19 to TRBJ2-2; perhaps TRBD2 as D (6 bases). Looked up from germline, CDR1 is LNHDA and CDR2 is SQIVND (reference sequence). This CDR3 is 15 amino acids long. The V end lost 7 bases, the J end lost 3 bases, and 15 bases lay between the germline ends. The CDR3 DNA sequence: TGTGCCAGTAAGGGCACTGGGGGGTACACCGGGGAGCTGTTTTTT. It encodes CASKGTGGYTGELFF.

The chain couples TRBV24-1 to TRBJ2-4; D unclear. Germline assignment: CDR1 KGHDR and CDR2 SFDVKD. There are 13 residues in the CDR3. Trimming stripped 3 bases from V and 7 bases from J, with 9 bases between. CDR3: CATSDRMENIQYF. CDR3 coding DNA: TGTGCCACCAGTGATAGGATGGAGAACATTCAGTACTTC.

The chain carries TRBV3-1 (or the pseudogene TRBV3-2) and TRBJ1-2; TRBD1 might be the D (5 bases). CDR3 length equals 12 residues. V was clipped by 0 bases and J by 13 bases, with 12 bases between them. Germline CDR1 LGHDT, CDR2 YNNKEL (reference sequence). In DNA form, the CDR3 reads TGTGCCAGCAGCCAAGATCTTGTAGGGGTCACCTTC. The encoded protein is CASSQDLVGVTF.

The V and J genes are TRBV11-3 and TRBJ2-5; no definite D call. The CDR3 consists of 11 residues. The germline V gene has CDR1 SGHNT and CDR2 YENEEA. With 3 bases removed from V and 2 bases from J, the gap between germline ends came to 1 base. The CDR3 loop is CASSLQETQYF. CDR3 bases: TGTGCCAGCAGCTTGCAAGAGACCCAGTACTTC. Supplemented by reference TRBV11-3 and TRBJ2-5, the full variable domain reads EAGVVQSPRYKIIEKKQPVAFWCNPISGHNTLYWYLQNLGQGPELLIRYENEEAVDDSQLPKDRFSAERLKGVDSTLKIQPAELGDSAVYLCASSLQETQYFGPGTRLLVL.

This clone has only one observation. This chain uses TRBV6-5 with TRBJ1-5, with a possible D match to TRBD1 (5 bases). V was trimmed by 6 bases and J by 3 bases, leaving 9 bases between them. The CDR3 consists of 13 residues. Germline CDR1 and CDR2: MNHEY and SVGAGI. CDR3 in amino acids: CASSGALNQPQHF. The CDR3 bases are TGTGCCAGCAGCGGGGCACTCAATCAGCCCCAGCATTTT.

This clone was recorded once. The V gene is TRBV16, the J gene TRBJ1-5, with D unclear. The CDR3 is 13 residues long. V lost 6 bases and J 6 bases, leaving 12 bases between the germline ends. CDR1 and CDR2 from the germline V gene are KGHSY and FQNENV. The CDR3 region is CASSYRGSQPQHF. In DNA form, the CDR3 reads TGTGCCAGCAGTTACAGAGGGAGTCAGCCCCAGCATTTT. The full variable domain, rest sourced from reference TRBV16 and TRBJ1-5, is GEEVAQTPKHLVRGEGQKAKLYCAPIKGHSYVFWYQQVLKNEFKFLISFQNENVFDETGMPKERFSAKCLPNSPCSLEIQATKLEDSAVYFCASSYRGSQPQHFGDGTRLSIL.

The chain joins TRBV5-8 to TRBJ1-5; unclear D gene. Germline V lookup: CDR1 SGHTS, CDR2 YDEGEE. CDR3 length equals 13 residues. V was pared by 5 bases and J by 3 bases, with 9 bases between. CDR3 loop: CASRDTNNQPQHF. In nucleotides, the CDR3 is TGTGCCAGCAGAGACACCAACAATCAGCCCCAGCATTTT.

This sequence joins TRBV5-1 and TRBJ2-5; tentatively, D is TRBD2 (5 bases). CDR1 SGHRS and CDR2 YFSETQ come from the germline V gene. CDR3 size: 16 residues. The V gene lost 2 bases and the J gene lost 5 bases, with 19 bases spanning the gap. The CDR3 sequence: CASSFNRGSSRETQYF. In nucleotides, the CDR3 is TGCGCCAGCAGCTTTAACCGAGGGTCTAGCCGGGAGACCCAGTACTTC.

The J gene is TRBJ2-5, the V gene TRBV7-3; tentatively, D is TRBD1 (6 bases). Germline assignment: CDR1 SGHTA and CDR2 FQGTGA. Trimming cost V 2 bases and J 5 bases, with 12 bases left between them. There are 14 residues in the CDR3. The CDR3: CASSLYGQPETQYF. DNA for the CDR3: TGTGCCAGCAGCTTATACGGACAGCCGGAGACCCAGTACTTC.

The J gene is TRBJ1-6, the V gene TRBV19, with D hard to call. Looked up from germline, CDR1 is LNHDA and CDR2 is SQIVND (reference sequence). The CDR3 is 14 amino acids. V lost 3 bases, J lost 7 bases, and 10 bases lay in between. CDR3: CASSMEQQNSPLHF. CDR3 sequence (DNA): TGTGCCAGTAGTATGGAGCAACAAAATTCACCCCTCCACTTT.